The rows below give T cell receptor beta chains drawn from one sample of a study of blood T cell dynamics during melanoma immunotherapy. Method: immunoSEQ multiplex PCR; TCRdb's copy keeps in-frame clones and lacks some. The sample has 15,000 to 20,000 clones; about 95% are singletons. The material was effector memory CD8+ T cells from blood, obtained from a patient treated with checkpoint blockade. These receptors originate from a human donor with melanoma. The CDR3 runs from the conserved cysteine through the conserved F or W. Each record gives: CDR3 protein, CDR3 DNA, clone size, V gene, D gene, J gene, CDR3 length. A D gene is named only where the DNA matches it firmly. A row's size may be missing; if present it is once, few, many or a size class.

CDR3 protein: CASSPTSGSLNEQFF; CDR3 DNA: TGTGCCAGCAGCCCTACTAGCGGGAGTTTAAATGAGCAGTTCTTC; clone size: -; V gene: TRBV11-1; D gene: TRBD2; J gene: TRBJ2-1; CDR3 length: 15
CDR3 protein: CASSEMDFYEQYF; CDR3 DNA: TGTGCCAGCAGCGAAATGGACTTTTACGAGCAGTACTTC; clone size: -; V gene: TRBV7-8; D gene: -; J gene: TRBJ2-7; CDR3 length: 13
CDR3 protein: CASSLDLTSISYEQYF; CDR3 DNA: TGTGCCAGCAGCTTAGATTTGACTAGCATCTCCTACGAGCAGTACTTC; clone size: -; V gene: TRBV11-2; D gene: TRBD2; J gene: TRBJ2-7; CDR3 length: 16
CDR3 protein: CASSETSGSWGEQFF; CDR3 DNA: TGCGCCAGCAGCGAGACTAGCGGGAGTTGGGGTGAGCAGTTCTTC; clone size: -; V gene: TRBV10-2; D gene: TRBD2; J gene: TRBJ2-1; CDR3 length: 15
CDR3 protein: CASSVDLTYEQYF; CDR3 DNA: TGTGCCAGCAGCGTTGATTTGACCTACGAGCAGTACTTC; clone size: -; V gene: TRBV9; D gene: -; J gene: TRBJ2-7; CDR3 length: 13
CDR3 protein: CASSDLAGAYNEQFF; CDR3 DNA: TGTGCCAGCAGTGACCTAGCGGGGGCCTACAATGAGCAGTTCTTC; clone size: -; V gene: TRBV6-4; D gene: TRBD2; J gene: TRBJ2-1; CDR3 length: 15
CDR3 protein: CASSLGGRGQETQYF; CDR3 DNA: TGTGCCAGCAGCTTAGGGGGAAGGGGACAAGAGACCCAGTACTTC; clone size: -; V gene: TRBV11-2; D gene: -; J gene: TRBJ2-5; CDR3 length: 15
CDR3 protein: CASSVDGTGNEQYF; CDR3 DNA: TGTGCCAGCAGCGTAGACGGGACAGGGAACGAGCAGTACTTC; clone size: -; V gene: TRBV9; D gene: TRBD1; J gene: TRBJ2-7; CDR3 length: 14
CDR3 protein: CASSPHRSSTDTQYF; CDR3 DNA: TGTGCCAGCAGCCCGCATCGGTCCTCCACAGATACGCAGTATTTT; clone size: -; V gene: TRBV11-1; D gene: -; J gene: TRBJ2-3; CDR3 length: 15
CDR3 protein: CASSSLAGSYEQYF; CDR3 DNA: TGTGCCAGCAGCTCCCTAGCGGGGTCGTACGAGCAGTACTTC; clone size: few; V gene: TRBV7-2; D gene: TRBD2; J gene: TRBJ2-7; CDR3 length: 14
CDR3 protein: CSGVTGSRDWLQGEQFF; CDR3 DNA: TGCAGCGGGGTAACAGGGTCCCGGGACTGGCTACAAGGTGAGCAGTTCTTC; clone size: -; V gene: TRBV29-1; D gene: -; J gene: TRBJ2-1; CDR3 length: 17
CDR3 protein: CASSDLFGRATDTQYF; CDR3 DNA: TGTGCCAGCAGTGACTTGTTCGGGAGGGCCACAGATACGCAGTATTTT; clone size: -; V gene: TRBV2; D gene: TRBD2; J gene: TRBJ2-3; CDR3 length: 16
CDR3 protein: CASSTNSGQRQFF; CDR3 DNA: TGTGCCAGCAGCACAAACTCAGGACAAAGGCAGTTCTTC; clone size: -; V gene: TRBV9; D gene: -; J gene: TRBJ2-1; CDR3 length: 13
CDR3 protein: CASSQDVGTGRREQYF; CDR3 DNA: TGCGCCAGCAGCCAAGATGTGGGGACAGGGCGGCGCGAGCAGTACTTC; clone size: -; V gene: TRBV4-1; D gene: TRBD1; J gene: TRBJ2-7; CDR3 length: 16
CDR3 protein: CANRTGYNSPLHF; CDR3 DNA: TGTGCCAACCGAACAGGGTATAATTCACCCCTCCACTTT; clone size: once; V gene: TRBV2; D gene: -; J gene: TRBJ1-6; CDR3 length: 13
CDR3 protein: CASRGIAETQYF; CDR3 DNA: TGTGCCAGCAGAGGGATAGCGGAGACCCAGTACTTC; clone size: -; V gene: TRBV6-1; D gene: -; J gene: TRBJ2-5; CDR3 length: 12
CDR3 protein: CASRKRGPGELFF; CDR3 DNA: TGTGCCAGCAGGAAGAGGGGTCCCGGGGAGCTGTTTTTT; clone size: -; V gene: TRBV6-5; D gene: -; J gene: TRBJ2-2; CDR3 length: 13
CDR3 protein: CASSPKGGNEQFF; CDR3 DNA: TGCGCCAGCAGTCCGAAGGGAGGCAATGAGCAGTTCTTC; clone size: -; V gene: TRBV4-1; D gene: -; J gene: TRBJ2-1; CDR3 length: 13
CDR3 protein: CASSYSGLANNEQFF; CDR3 DNA: TGTGCCAGCAGTTACTCGGGACTAGCGAACAATGAGCAGTTCTTC; clone size: -; V gene: TRBV6-5; D gene: TRBD2; J gene: TRBJ2-1; CDR3 length: 15
CDR3 protein: CASSSPFRTSGRADTQYF; CDR3 DNA: TGTGCCAGCAGCTCTCCCTTCCGGACTAGCGGGAGGGCAGATACGCAGTATTTT; clone size: -; V gene: TRBV7-3; D gene: TRBD2; J gene: TRBJ2-3; CDR3 length: 18
CDR3 protein: CASSLGAQGAMAEQYF; CDR3 DNA: TGTGCCAGCAGCTTGGGGGCACAGGGGGCCATGGCCGAGCAGTACTTC; clone size: -; V gene: TRBV13; D gene: TRBD1; J gene: TRBJ2-7; CDR3 length: 16
CDR3 protein: CASSTSGFREQYF; CDR3 DNA: TGTGCCAGTAGTACTTCAGGGTTTCGAGAGCAGTACTTC; clone size: -; V gene: TRBV19; D gene: -; J gene: TRBJ2-7; CDR3 length: 13
CDR3 protein: CASSVEGQNTEAFF; CDR3 DNA: TGTGCCAGCAGCGTAGAGGGTCAGAACACTGAAGCTTTCTTT; clone size: -; V gene: TRBV9; D gene: -; J gene: TRBJ1-1; CDR3 length: 14
CDR3 protein: CASSGGQANTEAFF; CDR3 DNA: TGTGCCAGCAGCGGGGGACAAGCGAACACTGAAGCTTTCTTT; clone size: -; V gene: TRBV9; D gene: -; J gene: TRBJ1-1; CDR3 length: 14
CDR3 protein: CASSARHEQFF; CDR3 DNA: TGTGCCAGCAGCGCTCGACATGAGCAGTTCTTC; clone size: -; V gene: TRBV9; D gene: -; J gene: TRBJ2-1; CDR3 length: 11
CDR3 protein: CASGAPLTGPLGEQYF; CDR3 DNA: TGCGCCAGCGGTGCCCCCCTGACAGGGCCCCTTGGGGAGCAGTACTTC; clone size: once; V gene: TRBV10-2; D gene: TRBD1; J gene: TRBJ2-7; CDR3 length: 16